This TCR beta chain was documented in a study of shared clonotypes between healthy human individuals (dated by TCRdb to 2020 to 2022). General notes on the study: The cohort included a few men and a couple of women between 18 and 49 years of age. For each donor, three plates each were used for CD4 naive and CD4 memory, two plates were used for CD8 naive, and one plate was used for CD8 memory. Blood TCR repertoires of four to six healthy adults were deeply sequenced to estimate repertoire size and the extent of clonotype sharing between individuals. Libraries were prepared and TCR repertoires were sequenced by different laboratories using diverse techniques, in order to increase sequencing depth and limit assay-specific biases. Each donor's leukapheresis produced roughly between about 0.9 and 9.5 billion PBMCs.

The donors were healthy, HIV-negative adults with no recently reported acute infections or vaccinations. Every donor was a Caucasian adult residing in Nashville, Tennessee, USA. Magnetic negative selection was used to enrich CD4+ T cells, after which naive cells were positively selected on CD45RA and the negative fraction became the memory subset. After blood collection by leukapheresis, PBMCs were isolated using Ficoll-Histopaque density gradient centrifugation and then cryopreserved in the vapor phase of liquid nitrogen. Analytical flow cytometry was used to check the purity and quantity of every magnetically sorted T cell population. From each sorted fraction, genomic DNA was isolated and quantified by UV absorbance on a Nanodrop 2000c. Note on this clone: The target of this receptor is not known. Base qualities were left out, and no much larger clone turns up one base away.

Overall study outcomes, separate from this receptor: Even with the large sequencing depth, rarefaction of the sorted-subset datasets indicated that sequencing was incomplete. The small number of donors limited the genetic and exposure-history diversity represented. Sampling was limited to blood, and TCR repertoires in tissue likely differ from TCR repertoires in blood. Across a handful of donors, about 5.2% of naive CD4, roughly 3.5% of naive CD8, around 2.5% of memory CD4, and approximately 0.4% of memory CD8 clonotypes were shared. Based on pairwise subsampling, the degree of clonotype sharing among donors was expected to be affected by sequencing depth. Naive subsets generally had larger estimated clonotype richness than memory subsets did. Higher generation probabilities were observed for clonotypes shared by all four sorted-subset donors than for non-shared clonotypes.

The junction carries 18 bases between V and J, which are trimmed by 4 bases and 7 bases respectively. Its CDR3 holds 15 amino acids, cysteine through phenylalanine. The retained sequence is limited to the CDR3, 45 bases, with the frame set at the first base. From a lookup of the germline V gene, CDR1 and CDR2 are SGHRS and YFSETQ. TCR CDR3 regions were amplified from genomic DNA by multiplex PCR using the deep immunoSEQ assay. For each cell subset, the extracted genomic DNA was distributed evenly across all wells of several immunoSEQ 96-well plates, and each plate served as one replicate. For sorted subsets, about 200 ng genomic DNA, equal to some 28,000 T cell genomes, was loaded into each replicate PCR. The purified libraries were quantified using a Qubit 3.0 fluorometer, sized with a Bioanalyzer 2100, and then quantified again using the KAPA Library Quantification kit. A separate single-read 150-cycle Illumina NextSeq 550 flow cell was used to sequence each immunoSEQ 96-well plate. From the authors' description of their analysis: Because the immunoSEQ output held only junctional sequences and lacked quality scores, the filtering could not match the filtering applied to full-length reads. Sequences were annotated with PyIR, a Python wrapper for IgBLAST v1.9, and V/J genes and CDR3 were assigned using IMGT germline references. Reads with weak V/J assignments (E-value above 1e-6), missing CDR3, stop codons, out-of-frame junctions, or ambiguous translated residues were removed. V3J clonotypes were defined as sequences sharing an identical inferred V gene, J gene, and CDR3 amino acid sequence. Percentage overlap between repertoires was computed as shared unique clonotypes divided by the size of the smaller repertoire. Three approaches were used to assess repertoire richness: RTK rarefaction, the Chao1 estimator, and Recon v2.1 estimates of unobserved clonotypes. Generation probabilities for all TCRbeta clonotypes obtained by the gDNA method from a handful of donors were computed using OLGA. TCRdb took over this immuneACCESS table, retaining in-frame rearrangements with V and J assigned. Such tables are incomplete; in checked studies, under half of the missing clones stem from an unresolved V gene, and the remainder is unexplained. V and J calls and clone size follow that table, whereas D and trimming were derived from the DNA. This sample lists about 2.4 million clones; approximately 94% were detected once. Jointly, the top ten make up 0.35% to 0.45% of the sample.

Recombination connected TRBV5-1 to TRBJ2-4; the D element could tentatively be TRBD1 or TRBD2, as 5 bases agree for each. This TCR was recovered from a man aged 18-30 years in good health. Some clones in this sample may be carry-over from other donors' samples. Sequencing was carried out using naive CD4+ T cells from PBMCs. The cell subset or site label corresponds to: CD45RA+ positively selected. The nucleotide sequence is TGCGCCAGCAGCGGCCCCGGAGGATGGGGGAACATTCAGTACTTC. Protein translation: CASSGPGGWGNIQYF.